A selection of T cell receptor beta chains follows, all from one sample in a study of control samples from healthy donors and cancer patients. Sequencing used immunoSEQ multiplex PCR; TCRdb keeps in-frame clones, though not all of them. The table shows around 93,000 clones, with roughly 92% occurring only once. Sequenced: blood. Source of these receptors: a human donor in good health. The donor label of this sample is uncertain. CDR3s include the opening cysteine and the closing phenylalanine or tryptophan. The D gene is left open where the match is weak. Some rows mark clone size as missing; the rest say once, few, many or name a class of expanded clone.

J gene: TRBJ1-1
D gene: -
V gene: TRBV20-1
clone size: -
CDR3 protein: CSVAVNTEAFF
CDR3 DNA: TGCAGTGTGGCCGTGAACACTGAAGCTTTCTTT

J gene: TRBJ1-3
D gene: -
V gene: TRBV9
clone size: few
CDR3 protein: CASWGGLSSGNTIYF
CDR3 DNA: TGTGCCAGCTGGGGGGGCCTTAGCTCTGGAAACACCATATATTTT

J gene: TRBJ2-2
D gene: -
V gene: TRBV10-3
clone size: -
CDR3 protein: CAISDTWSGALTLSNTGELFF
CDR3 DNA: TGTGCCATCAGTGATACATGGTCAGGGGCCCTTACCCTTTCGAACACCGGGGAGCTGTTTTTT

J gene: TRBJ1-3
D gene: -
V gene: TRBV7-9
clone size: -
CDR3 protein: CASSFGISGNTIYF
CDR3 DNA: TGTGCCAGCAGCTTTGGGATCTCTGGAAACACCATATATTTT

J gene: TRBJ2-3
D gene: -
V gene: TRBV4-1
clone size: -
CDR3 protein: CASSQDQGSTDTQYF
CDR3 DNA: TGCGCCAGCAGCCAAGATCAGGGAAGCACAGATACGCAGTATTTT

J gene: TRBJ2-3
D gene: TRBD2
V gene: TRBV9
clone size: -
CDR3 protein: CASSPGLAQDTQYF
CDR3 DNA: TGTGCCAGCAGTCCGGGACTAGCACAAGATACGCAGTATTTT

J gene: TRBJ1-4
D gene: -
V gene: TRBV6-2/TRBV6-3
clone size: -
CDR3 protein: CASSYGVLSGAGEKLFF
CDR3 DNA: TGTGCCAGCAGTTACGGGGTCTTGTCAGGGGCGGGGGAAAAACTGTTTTTT

J gene: TRBJ1-2
D gene: TRBD1
V gene: TRBV6-6
clone size: once
CDR3 protein: CASTYGQDYGYTF
CDR3 DNA: TGTGCCAGCACCTACGGACAGGACTATGGCTACACCTTC

J gene: TRBJ1-2
D gene: -
V gene: TRBV5-1
clone size: -
CDR3 protein: CASSLPGYNYGYTF
CDR3 DNA: TGCGCCAGCAGCTTGCCAGGCTATAACTATGGCTACACCTTC

J gene: TRBJ2-5
D gene: -
V gene: TRBV5-1
clone size: -
CDR3 protein: CASSPGAAAGETQYF
CDR3 DNA: TGCGCCAGCAGCCCGGGAGCGGCGGCGGGGGAGACCCAGTACTTC

J gene: TRBJ2-3
D gene: -
V gene: TRBV19
clone size: -
CDR3 protein: CASKPLTGQGPDTQYF
CDR3 DNA: TGTGCCAGCAAACCCCTGACGGGACAAGGCCCAGATACGCAGTATTTT

J gene: TRBJ2-5
D gene: -
V gene: TRBV11-2
clone size: many
CDR3 protein: CASSRGGRRETQYF
CDR3 DNA: TGTGCCAGCAGCCGAGGGGGGAGGAGAGAGACCCAGTACTTC

J gene: TRBJ2-5
D gene: -
V gene: TRBV5-1
clone size: -
CDR3 protein: CASSPYPTAFPETQYF
CDR3 DNA: TGCGCCAGCAGCCCGTACCCGACAGCCTTCCCTGAGACCCAGTACTTC

J gene: TRBJ2-5
D gene: -
V gene: TRBV28
clone size: -
CDR3 protein: CASSNRASSRETQYF
CDR3 DNA: TGTGCCAGCAGCAACCGGGCCTCCTCTCGAGAGACCCAGTACTTC

J gene: TRBJ2-5
D gene: TRBD2
V gene: TRBV10-3
clone size: -
CDR3 protein: CAISESLGLAGEETQYF
CDR3 DNA: TGTGCCATCAGTGAGTCGTTGGGACTAGCGGGGGAAGAGACCCAGTACTTC

J gene: TRBJ1-2
D gene: -
V gene: TRBV29-1
clone size: -
CDR3 protein: CSVDGGRGGGYTF
CDR3 DNA: TGCAGCGTTGACGGAGGGCGCGGGGGAGGCTACACCTTC

J gene: TRBJ1-6
D gene: TRBD1
V gene: TRBV18
clone size: -
CDR3 protein: CASSPQGQGDSPLHF
CDR3 DNA: TGTGCCAGCTCACCACAAGGACAGGGGGATTCACCCCTCCACTTT

J gene: TRBJ2-7
D gene: TRBD1
V gene: TRBV3-1/TRBV3-2
clone size: once
CDR3 protein: CASSQDPGRGREQYF
CDR3 DNA: TGTGCCAGCAGCCAAGACCCCGGCAGGGGGCGGGAGCAGTACTTC

J gene: TRBJ2-2
D gene: TRBD1
V gene: TRBV6-2/TRBV6-3
clone size: once
CDR3 protein: CASSRQGILSGELFF
CDR3 DNA: TGTGCCAGCAGCAGACAGGGGATTCTTAGCGGGGAGCTGTTTTTT

J gene: TRBJ1-6
D gene: -
V gene: TRBV12-3/TRBV12-4
clone size: -
CDR3 protein: CASRSGRRSLHF
CDR3 DNA: TGTGCCAGCAGGTCAGGGAGAAGGTCCCTCCACTTT

J gene: TRBJ2-3
D gene: TRBD1
V gene: TRBV4-1
clone size: -
CDR3 protein: CASSQGDRETDTQYF
CDR3 DNA: TGCGCCAGCAGCCAAGGGGACAGGGAAACAGATACGCAGTATTTT

J gene: TRBJ1-1
D gene: -
V gene: TRBV2
clone size: -
CDR3 protein: CASSEWEGAFF
CDR3 DNA: TGTGCCAGCAGTGAGTGGGAGGGAGCTTTCTTT

J gene: TRBJ2-5
D gene: -
V gene: TRBV18
clone size: -
CDR3 protein: CASSPIGVQETQYF
CDR3 DNA: TGTGCCAGCTCACCTATCGGAGTCCAAGAGACCCAGTACTTC

J gene: TRBJ1-1
D gene: -
V gene: TRBV3-1/TRBV3-2
clone size: few
CDR3 protein: CASSQGSTEAFF
CDR3 DNA: TGTGCCAGCAGCCAGGGATCCACTGAAGCTTTCTTT

J gene: TRBJ2-3
D gene: -
V gene: TRBV27
clone size: -
CDR3 protein: CASSLTTGGADTQYF
CDR3 DNA: TGTGCCAGCAGTCTTACTACGGGTGGGGCAGATACGCAGTATTTT

J gene: TRBJ2-5
D gene: TRBD2
V gene: TRBV19
clone size: -
CDR3 protein: CASSHLAGAYQETQYF
CDR3 DNA: TGTGCCAGTAGTCACCTTGCGGGAGCTTACCAAGAGACCCAGTACTTC

J gene: TRBJ2-2
D gene: TRBD1
V gene: TRBV5-1
clone size: -
CDR3 protein: CASSFRQGATGELFF
CDR3 DNA: TGCGCCAGCAGTTTTCGACAGGGGGCCACCGGGGAGCTGTTTTTT

J gene: TRBJ2-6
D gene: -
V gene: TRBV5-8
clone size: -
CDR3 protein: CASSLAQTGPGANVLTF
CDR3 DNA: TGTGCCAGCAGCTTGGCGCAGACAGGACCTGGGGCCAACGTCCTGACTTTC

J gene: TRBJ2-3
D gene: TRBD2
V gene: TRBV7-2
clone size: -
CDR3 protein: CASSLGTSGGARTDTQYF
CDR3 DNA: TGTGCCAGCAGCCTGGGTACCAGCGGGGGGGCTCGGACAGATACGCAGTATTTT

J gene: TRBJ1-4
D gene: -
V gene: TRBV12-3/TRBV12-4
clone size: -
CDR3 protein: CATRRGLNEKLFF
CDR3 DNA: TGTGCCACTCGCAGGGGACTAAATGAAAAACTGTTTTTT

J gene: TRBJ2-7
D gene: -
V gene: TRBV2
clone size: -
CDR3 protein: CASSDVVGRYEQYF
CDR3 DNA: TGTGCCAGCAGTGACGTCGTGGGACGCTACGAGCAGTACTTC

J gene: TRBJ2-5
D gene: -
V gene: TRBV7-2
clone size: -
CDR3 protein: CASSLNKIVGETQYF
CDR3 DNA: TGTGCCAGCAGCTTAAACAAGATTGTAGGAGAGACCCAGTACTTC

J gene: TRBJ2-5
D gene: TRBD2
V gene: TRBV10-2
clone size: -
CDR3 protein: CASSSSGGASRETQYF
CDR3 DNA: TGCGCCAGCAGTAGTAGCGGGGGGGCCTCTCGGGAGACCCAGTACTTC

J gene: TRBJ1-2
D gene: TRBD1
V gene: TRBV13
clone size: once
CDR3 protein: CASSLRGQNNYGYTF
CDR3 DNA: TGTGCCAGCAGCTTAAGGGGACAGAACAACTATGGCTACACCTTC

J gene: TRBJ2-5
D gene: -
V gene: TRBV28
clone size: -
CDR3 protein: CASSETVQGTQYF
CDR3 DNA: TGTGCCAGCAGTGAGACAGTCCAAGGGACCCAGTACTTC

J gene: TRBJ2-3
D gene: -
V gene: TRBV6-5
clone size: once
CDR3 protein: CASTASGTDTQYF
CDR3 DNA: TGTGCCAGCACCGCTAGCGGCACAGATACGCAGTATTTT

J gene: TRBJ2-3
D gene: TRBD2
V gene: TRBV11-2
clone size: -
CDR3 protein: CASSSPFSGGSTDTQYF
CDR3 DNA: TGTGCCAGCAGTTCACCTTTTAGCGGGGGAAGCACAGATACGCAGTATTTT

J gene: TRBJ2-1
D gene: -
V gene: TRBV29-1
clone size: -
CDR3 protein: CSVGTRGHEQFF
CDR3 DNA: TGCAGCGTTGGAACGCGGGGCCATGAGCAGTTCTTC

J gene: TRBJ1-4
D gene: -
V gene: TRBV30
clone size: once
CDR3 protein: CAWSLSNEKLFF
CDR3 DNA: TGTGCCTGGAGTCTGAGTAATGAAAAACTGTTTTTT

J gene: TRBJ1-1
D gene: -
V gene: TRBV5-1
clone size: -
CDR3 protein: CASSSNQENTEAFF
CDR3 DNA: TGCGCCAGCAGCTCTAACCAGGAGAACACTGAAGCTTTCTTT

J gene: TRBJ1-3
D gene: -
V gene: TRBV15
clone size: -
CDR3 protein: CATSRDVRRNTIYF
CDR3 DNA: TGTGCCACCAGCAGAGATGTACGTCGAAACACCATATATTTT

J gene: TRBJ1-1
D gene: -
V gene: TRBV4-2
clone size: once
CDR3 protein: CASSLQAMNTEAFF
CDR3 DNA: TGTGCCAGCAGCCTACAGGCCATGAACACTGAAGCTTTCTTT

J gene: TRBJ2-7
D gene: -
V gene: TRBV5-1
clone size: -
CDR3 protein: CASSLAGTPTPYEQYF
CDR3 DNA: TGCGCCAGCAGCTTGGCCGGGACACCAACCCCCTACGAGCAGTACTTC

J gene: TRBJ2-2
D gene: -
V gene: TRBV7-2
clone size: -
CDR3 protein: CASSFGTPNTGELFF
CDR3 DNA: TGTGCCAGCAGCTTTGGGACACCAAACACCGGGGAGCTGTTTTTT

J gene: TRBJ2-5
D gene: TRBD1
V gene: TRBV9
clone size: -
CDR3 protein: CASSNNRDRVNQETQYF
CDR3 DNA: TGTGCCAGCAGCAATAACCGGGACAGGGTAAATCAAGAGACCCAGTACTTC

J gene: TRBJ2-7
D gene: -
V gene: TRBV6-1
clone size: -
CDR3 protein: CASSDPGRGYEQYF
CDR3 DNA: TGTGCCAGCAGTGATCCAGGGAGAGGCTACGAGCAGTACTTC

J gene: TRBJ2-3
D gene: -
V gene: TRBV7-9
clone size: few
CDR3 protein: CASSSTADTQYF
CDR3 DNA: TGTGCCAGCAGCTCCACTGCAGATACGCAGTATTTT